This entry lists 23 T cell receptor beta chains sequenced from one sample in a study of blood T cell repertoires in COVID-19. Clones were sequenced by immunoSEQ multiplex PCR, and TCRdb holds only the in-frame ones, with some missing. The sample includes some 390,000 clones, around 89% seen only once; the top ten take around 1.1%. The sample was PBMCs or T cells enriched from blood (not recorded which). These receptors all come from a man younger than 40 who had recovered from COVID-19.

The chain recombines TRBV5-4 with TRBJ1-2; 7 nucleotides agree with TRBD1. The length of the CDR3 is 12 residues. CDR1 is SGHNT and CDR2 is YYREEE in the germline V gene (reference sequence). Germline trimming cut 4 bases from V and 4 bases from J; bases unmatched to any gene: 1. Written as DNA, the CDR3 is TGTGCCAGCAGCAGGGACAGCTATGGCTACACCTTC. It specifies CASSRDSYGYTF.

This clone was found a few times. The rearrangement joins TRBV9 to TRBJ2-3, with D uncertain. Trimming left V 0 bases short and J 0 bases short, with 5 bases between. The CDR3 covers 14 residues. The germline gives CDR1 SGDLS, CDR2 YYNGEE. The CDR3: CASSVALSTDTQYF. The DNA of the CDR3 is TGTGCCAGCAGCGTAGCATTGAGCACAGATACGCAGTATTTT.

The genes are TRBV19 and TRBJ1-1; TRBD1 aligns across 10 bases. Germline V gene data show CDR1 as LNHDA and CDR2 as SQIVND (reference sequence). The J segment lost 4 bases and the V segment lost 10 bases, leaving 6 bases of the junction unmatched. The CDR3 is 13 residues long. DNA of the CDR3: TGTGCCACCGGGACAGGGGTTAGCACTGAAGCTTTCTTT. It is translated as CATGTGVSTEAFF.

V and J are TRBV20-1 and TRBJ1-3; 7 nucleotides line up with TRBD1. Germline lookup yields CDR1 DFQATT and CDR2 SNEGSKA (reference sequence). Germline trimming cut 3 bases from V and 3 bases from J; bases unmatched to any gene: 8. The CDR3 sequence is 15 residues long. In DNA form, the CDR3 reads TGCAGTGCTAGTCGGGGACAGTCGATTGGAAACACCATATATTTT. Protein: CSASRGQSIGNTIYF.

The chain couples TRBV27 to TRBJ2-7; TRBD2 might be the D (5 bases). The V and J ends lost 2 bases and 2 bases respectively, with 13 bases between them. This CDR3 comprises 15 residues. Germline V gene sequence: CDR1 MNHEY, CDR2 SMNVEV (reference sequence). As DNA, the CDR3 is TGTGCCAGCAGTTTAAAACTAGTCGGTCCCTACGAGCAGTACTTC. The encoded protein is CASSLKLVGPYEQYF.

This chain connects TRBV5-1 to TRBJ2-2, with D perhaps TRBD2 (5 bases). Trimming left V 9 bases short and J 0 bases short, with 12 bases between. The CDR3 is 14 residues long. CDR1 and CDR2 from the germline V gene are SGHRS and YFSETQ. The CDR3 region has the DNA TGCGCCACCAACCCCGGGGCGAACACCGGGGAGCTGTTTTTT. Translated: CATNPGANTGELFF.

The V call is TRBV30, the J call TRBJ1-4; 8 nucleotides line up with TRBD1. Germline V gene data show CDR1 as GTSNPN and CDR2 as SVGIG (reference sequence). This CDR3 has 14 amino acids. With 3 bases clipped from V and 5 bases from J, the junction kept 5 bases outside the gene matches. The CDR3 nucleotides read TGTGCCTGGAGCCTGCAGGGGGCAAATGAAAAACTGTTTTTT. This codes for CAWSLQGANEKLFF. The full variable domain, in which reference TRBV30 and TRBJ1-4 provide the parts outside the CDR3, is SQTIHQWPATLVQPVGSPLSLECTVEGTSNPNLYWYRQAAGRGLQLLFYSVGIGQISSEVPQNLSASRPQDRQFILSSKKLLLSDSGFYLCAWSLQGANEKLFFGSGTQLSVL.

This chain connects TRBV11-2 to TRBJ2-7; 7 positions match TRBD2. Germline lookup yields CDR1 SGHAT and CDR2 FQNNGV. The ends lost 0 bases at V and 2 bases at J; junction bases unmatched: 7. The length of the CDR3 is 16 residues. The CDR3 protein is CASSLDMASGTYEQYF. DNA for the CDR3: TGTGCCAGCAGCTTAGATATGGCTAGCGGAACCTACGAGCAGTACTTC. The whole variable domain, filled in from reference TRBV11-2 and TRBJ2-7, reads EAGVAQSPRYKIIEKRQSVAFWCNPISGHATLYWYQQILGQGPKLLIQFQNNGVVDDSQLPKDRFSAERLKGVDSTLKIQPAKLEDSAVYLCASSLDMASGTYEQYFGPGTRLTVT.

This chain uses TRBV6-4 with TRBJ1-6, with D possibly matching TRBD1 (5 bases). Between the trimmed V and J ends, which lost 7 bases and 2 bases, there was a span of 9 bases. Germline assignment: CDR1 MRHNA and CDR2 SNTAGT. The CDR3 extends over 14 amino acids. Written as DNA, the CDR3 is TGTGCCAGCAACCAGGGAACCTATAATTCACCCCTCCACTTT. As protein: CASNQGTYNSPLHF.

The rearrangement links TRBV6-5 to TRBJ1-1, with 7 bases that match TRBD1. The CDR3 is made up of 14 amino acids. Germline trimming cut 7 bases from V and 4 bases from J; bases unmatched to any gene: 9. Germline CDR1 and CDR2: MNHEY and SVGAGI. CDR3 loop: CASTPTGKITEAFF. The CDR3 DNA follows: TGTGCCAGCACCCCGACAGGGAAGATCACTGAAGCTTTCTTT.

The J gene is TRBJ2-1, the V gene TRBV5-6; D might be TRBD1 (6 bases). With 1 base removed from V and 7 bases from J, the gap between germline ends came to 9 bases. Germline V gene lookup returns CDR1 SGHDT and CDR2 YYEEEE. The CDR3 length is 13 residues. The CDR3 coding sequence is TGTGCCAGCAGCTTGTCAGGGACAAATGAGCAGTTCTTC. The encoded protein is CASSLSGTNEQFF.

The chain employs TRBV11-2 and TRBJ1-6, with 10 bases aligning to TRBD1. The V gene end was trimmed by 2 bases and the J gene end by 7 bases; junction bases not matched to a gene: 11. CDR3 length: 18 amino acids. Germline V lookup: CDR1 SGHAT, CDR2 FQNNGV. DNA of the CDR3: TGTGCCAGCAGCTTAAGGGACAGGGGTCAGTTGGGGAATTCACCCCTCCACTTT. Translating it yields CASSLRDRGQLGNSPLHF.

The DNA of the CDR3 is TGTGCCAGCAGGCTTACAGGGATTGGGAGTTCACCCCTCCACTTT. Translating gives CASRLTGIGSSPLHF. The chain combines TRBV2 with TRBJ1-6; weak D call: TRBD1 (6 bases). V lost 6 bases and J lost 9, with 18 bases in between. The CDR3 is made up of 15 amino acids. Germline values: CDR1 SNHLY, CDR2 FYNNEI.

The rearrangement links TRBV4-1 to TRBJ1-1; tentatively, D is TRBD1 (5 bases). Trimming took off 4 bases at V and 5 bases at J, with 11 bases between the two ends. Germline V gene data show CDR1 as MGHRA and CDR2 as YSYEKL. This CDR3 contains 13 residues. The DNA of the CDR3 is TGCGCCAGCAGCCCCGCGGGGGATACTGAAGCTTTCTTT. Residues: CASSPAGDTEAFF.

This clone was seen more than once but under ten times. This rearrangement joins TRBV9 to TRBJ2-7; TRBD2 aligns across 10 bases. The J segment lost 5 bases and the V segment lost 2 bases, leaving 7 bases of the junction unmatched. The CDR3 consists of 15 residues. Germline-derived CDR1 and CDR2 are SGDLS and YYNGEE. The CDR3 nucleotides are TGTGCCAGCAGCGTTGGGGGACTAGCGTTCGACGAGCAGTACTTC. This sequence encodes CASSVGGLAFDEQYF.

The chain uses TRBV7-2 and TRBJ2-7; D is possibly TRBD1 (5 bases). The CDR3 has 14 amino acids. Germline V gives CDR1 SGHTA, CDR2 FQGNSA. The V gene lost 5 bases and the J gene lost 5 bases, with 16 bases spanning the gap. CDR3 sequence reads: CASSRRTGLDEQYF. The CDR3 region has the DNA TGTGCCAGCAGCCGGCGAACAGGATTGGACGAGCAGTACTTC.

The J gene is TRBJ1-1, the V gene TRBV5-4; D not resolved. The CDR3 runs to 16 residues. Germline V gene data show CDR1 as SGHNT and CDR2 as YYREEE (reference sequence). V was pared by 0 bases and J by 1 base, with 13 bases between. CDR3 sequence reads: CASSLVSIRKNTEAFF. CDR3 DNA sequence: TGTGCCAGCAGCTTGGTCTCGATCAGAAAGAACACTGAAGCTTTCTTT. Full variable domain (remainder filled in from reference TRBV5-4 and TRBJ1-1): ETGVTQSPTHLIKTRGQQVTLRCSSQSGHNTVSWYQQALGQGPQFIFQYYREEENGRGNFPPRFSGLQFPNYSSELNVNALELDDSALYLCASSLVSIRKNTEAFFGQGTRLTVV.

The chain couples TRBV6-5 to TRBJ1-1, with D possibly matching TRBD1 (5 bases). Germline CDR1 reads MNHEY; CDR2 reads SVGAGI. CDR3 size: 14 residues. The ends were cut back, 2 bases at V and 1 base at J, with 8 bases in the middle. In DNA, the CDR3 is TGTGCCAGCAGTTACAGGGGCCAGAACACTGAAGCTTTCTTT. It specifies CASSYRGQNTEAFF.

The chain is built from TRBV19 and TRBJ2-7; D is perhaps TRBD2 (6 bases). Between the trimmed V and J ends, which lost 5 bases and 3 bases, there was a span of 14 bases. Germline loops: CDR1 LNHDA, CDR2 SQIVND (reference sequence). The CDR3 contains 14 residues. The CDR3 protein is CASSHYGRGYEQYF. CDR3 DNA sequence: TGTGCCAGTAGTCATTACGGGAGAGGCTACGAGCAGTACTTC.

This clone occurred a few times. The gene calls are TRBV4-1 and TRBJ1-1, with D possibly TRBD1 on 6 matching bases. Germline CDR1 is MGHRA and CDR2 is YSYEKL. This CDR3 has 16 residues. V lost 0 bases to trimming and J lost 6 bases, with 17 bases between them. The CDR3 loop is CASSQESVMGASEAFF. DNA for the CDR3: TGCGCCAGCAGCCAAGAATCGGTTATGGGGGCCTCTGAAGCTTTCTTT.

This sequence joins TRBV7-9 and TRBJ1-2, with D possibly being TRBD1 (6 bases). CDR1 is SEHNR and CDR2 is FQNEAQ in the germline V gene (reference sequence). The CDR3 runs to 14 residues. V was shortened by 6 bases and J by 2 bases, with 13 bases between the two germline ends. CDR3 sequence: CASSMSGTNYGYTF. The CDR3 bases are TGTGCCAGCAGTATGTCCGGGACAAACTATGGCTACACCTTC.

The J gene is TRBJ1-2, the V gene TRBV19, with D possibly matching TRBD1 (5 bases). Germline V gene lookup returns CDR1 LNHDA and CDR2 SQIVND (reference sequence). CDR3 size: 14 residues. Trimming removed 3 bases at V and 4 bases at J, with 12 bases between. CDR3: CASSIPTAPYGYTF. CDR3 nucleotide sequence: TGTGCCAGTAGTATTCCGACAGCTCCCTATGGCTACACCTTC.

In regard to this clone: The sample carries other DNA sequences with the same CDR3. In nucleotides, the CDR3 is TGTGCCAGCAGTTACTCGCGCTCCCCGGATACGCAGTATTTT. It codes for CASSYSRSPDTQYF. V usage is TRBV6-5 and J usage is TRBJ2-3, with D unclear. The CDR3 is made up of 14 amino acids. Germline V gives CDR1 MNHEY, CDR2 SVGAGI. V was shortened by 0 bases and J by 6 bases, with 10 bases between the two germline ends.